A few counts support the clone carrying this T cell receptor beta chain. Assay used: immunoSEQ multiplex PCR; TCRdb lists only in-frame clones, some missing. The table lists a few hundred thousand clones, about 87% of them singletons. The data originate from a study of blood T cell repertoires in COVID-19. Study information: From the United States, Italy and Spain came samples of acute and convalescent COVID-19.

V lost 0 bases to trimming and J lost 4 bases, with 10 bases between them. Germline values: CDR1 SGHRS, CDR2 YFSETQ. The CDR3 loop spans 15 amino acids. Material: PBMCs or T cells enriched from blood (not recorded which). This receptor was obtained from a man aged 18-30 years with acute COVID-19. The chain joins TRBV5-1 to TRBJ1-4; D not certain. DNA for the CDR3: TGCGCCAGCAGCTTGGCCGCAGGTAGTAATGAAAAACTGTTTTTT. Protein product: CASSLAAGSNEKLFF.